The present TCR beta chain was sequenced within a study of T-cell reconstitution after alpha-beta-depleted transplantation in children. Study results and caveats: It was surviving recipient T cells and thymic progenitors that gave some patients high TCRbeta diversity at day 60.

Unique molecular identifiers were built into the TCRbeta library. TCRdb passed the PCR reads through MiXCR, listing each CDR3 protein once. This table holds about 3,000 distinct CDR3 sequences, 28% found once. This clonotype was recorded at least ten times. Its antigen remains unknown. This CDR3 has 14 amino acids. CDR1 is SGHTS and CDR2 is YDEGEE in the germline V gene. Trimming left V 1 base short and J 8 bases short, with 12 bases between. Sequencing was performed on PBMCs, mostly from graft donor cells, taken 60 days after TCRalphabeta/CD19-depleted stem cell transplant. The clonotype originates from a male patient aged 2-15 years who had a stem cell transplant for acute myeloid leukemia, so the T cells may come from the graft donor. The genes are TRBV5-8 and TRBJ1-4; D possibly corresponds to TRBD1 (6 bases). The CDR3 DNA is TGTGCCAGCAGCTTGCGGGGGGCAGGGGAAAAACTGTTTTTT. It specifies CASSLRGAGEKLFF.